Listed here are 8 T cell receptor beta chains from one sample, sequenced in a study of cytomegalovirus exposure and HLA in healthy donors. Generated by immunoSEQ multiplex PCR, the TCRdb table keeps only in-frame clones and is missing some. The data show about 130,000 clones, roughly 87% seen once. What was sequenced was PBMCs. The receptors originated from a woman aged 18-29 years in good health and CMV-seropositive.

This clone has just one count. J is TRBJ1-5 and V is TRBV5-4; unclear D gene. V was cut by 2 bases and J by 8 bases, with 11 bases left in between. CDR1 is SGHNT and CDR2 is YYREEE in the germline V gene (reference sequence). The CDR3 sequence is 13 residues long. The CDR3 sequence: CASSFKISEPQHF. The CDR3 DNA follows: TGTGCCAGCAGCTTTAAAATATCGGAGCCCCAGCATTTT.

The gene calls are TRBV29-1 and TRBJ2-1, with 7 bases lining up with TRBD1. V trimming: 0 bases; J trimming: 2 bases; junction bases outside the gene matches: 13. The CDR3 contains 18 residues. Germline V gene sequence: CDR1 SQVTM, CDR2 ANQGSEA. In DNA, the CDR3 is TGCAGCGTTGAAGAAAGCTTAACGGACAGGTCGGCCTACAATGAGCAGTTCTTC. It is translated as CSVEESLTDRSAYNEQFF.

This clone was picked up one time. The chain recombines TRBV4-1 with TRBJ2-4, with 8 positions matching TRBD1. The V and J ends lost 1 base and 3 bases, in that order; junction bases with no gene match: 8. The CDR3 is 17 amino acids. Germline V gene data show CDR1 as MGHRA and CDR2 as YSYEKL. The CDR3: CASSQVGTGTGKNIQYF. The DNA for the CDR3 is TGCGCCAGCAGCCAAGTTGGTACGGGGACAGGCAAAAACATTCAGTACTTC.

This rearrangement joins TRBV10-3 to TRBJ2-7, with TRBD1 identical over 7 bases. Germline V gene data show CDR1 as ENHRY and CDR2 as SYGVKD. J lost 7 bases, V lost 10 bases, and 13 bases had no gene match. The CDR3 runs 13 residues. The CDR3, as DNA: TGTGCCACCCACAGGGGAGCCGGTGAGGAGCAGTACTTC. This gives the protein CATHRGAGEEQYF.

The rearrangement uses TRBV27 and TRBJ1-5, with 7 bases that match TRBD1. V shed 3 bases and J 4 bases; nucleotides not matched to a gene: 9. This CDR3 region has 16 residues. Germline CDR1 MNHEY, CDR2 SMNVEV (reference sequence). In DNA form, the CDR3 reads TGTGCCAGCAGTTTGGGTTGGACAGGAGGAAATCAGCCCCAGCATTTT. It encodes CASSLGWTGGNQPQHF.

This chain uses TRBV28 with TRBJ2-5, with a weak D call TRBD2 (6 bases). V was cut by 5 bases and J by 6 bases, with 16 bases left in between. Per the germline V gene, CDR1 is MDHEN and CDR2 is SYDVKM. CDR3 length equals 14 residues. CDR3 sequence: CASSPVGGRKTQYF. The CDR3 nucleotides read TGTGCCAGCAGTCCCGTGGGGGGTCGAAAGACCCAGTACTTC.

The rearrangement joins TRBV7-9 to TRBJ2-3, with D possibly matching TRBD1 (5 bases). The CDR3 is 15 residues long. The V gene lost 2 bases and the J gene lost 1 base, with 10 bases spanning the gap. Germline V CDR1 and CDR2: SEHNR, FQNEAQ (reference sequence). CDR3 loop: CASSLRGGGTDTQYF. CDR3 nucleotide sequence: TGTGCCAGCAGCTTAAGGGGTGGGGGCACAGATACGCAGTATTTT.

V usage is TRBV5-6 and J usage is TRBJ1-2; perhaps TRBD1 as D (6 bases). The length of the CDR3 is 16 residues. Germline V gene data show CDR1 as SGHDT and CDR2 as YYEEEE. V was shortened by 4 bases and J by 0 bases, with 16 bases between the two germline ends. The DNA for the CDR3 is TGTGCCAGCAGCGCCCTAACAGGGCAGGCTAACTATGGCTACACCTTC. Its protein is CASSALTGQANYGYTF.